Shown below are 22 T cell receptor beta chains from a single sample sequenced in a study of OX40 agonist ivuxolimab in advanced cancers. Using immunoSEQ multiplex PCR, the repertoire was profiled, and TCRdb retains in-frame clones only, with some absent. Of more than 45,000 clones in the sample, 70% to 90% were seen once. Material: CD4+ or CD8+ T cells sorted from blood, obtained in a trial of the OX40 agonist ivuxolimab. Source of these receptors: an adult with an advanced solid tumor such as melanoma, head and neck, liver or kidney cancer.

The V gene is TRBV7-3, the J gene TRBJ2-3; D is ambiguous. Trimming took 5 bases from V and 0 from J, leaving 12 bases between them. There are 15 residues in the CDR3. Germline lookup yields CDR1 SGHTA and CDR2 FQGTGA. CDR3 bases: TGTGCCAGCAGCCTTGTACCGCTTAGCACAGATACGCAGTATTTT. Translated, it gives CASSLVPLSTDTQYF.

J is TRBJ1-3 and V is TRBV5-6; D is ambiguous. Germline V gives CDR1 SGHDT, CDR2 YYEEEE. This CDR3 has 13 residues. The ends were cut back, 2 bases at V and 2 bases at J, with 5 bases in the middle. CDR3 amino acids: CASSFGPGNTIYF. The CDR3 DNA is TGTGCCAGCAGCTTCGGGCCTGGAAACACCATATATTTT.

This chain connects TRBV4-1 to TRBJ2-7, with 9 bases identical to TRBD2. V lost 0 bases and J lost 6; bases outside the gene matches: 9. Germline-derived CDR1 and CDR2 are MGHRA and YSYEKL. This CDR3 has 16 residues. The CDR3 is CASSQDGAGGRGEQYF. CDR3 bases: TGCGCCAGCAGCCAAGATGGAGCGGGAGGCCGCGGCGAGCAGTACTTC.

The chain uses TRBV9 and TRBJ1-3; D ambiguous. The CDR3 runs to 16 residues. Trimming stripped 1 base from V and 0 bases from J, with 11 bases between. From germline, CDR1 is SGDLS and CDR2 YYNGEE. The CDR3 coding sequence is TGTGCCAGCAGCGTAAGTCTGGGCGTCTCTGGAAACACCATATATTTT. It codes for CASSVSLGVSGNTIYF.

CDR3 nucleotides: TGTGCCAGCAGTTTGGTGGGAGGGCCAGATACGCAGTATTTT. As protein: CASSLVGGPDTQYF. The rearrangement uses TRBV27 and TRBJ2-3; 7 bases agree with TRBD2. Germline trimming cut 3 bases from V and 4 bases from J; bases unmatched to any gene: 4. Germline V gives CDR1 MNHEY, CDR2 SMNVEV (reference sequence). The CDR3 is made up of 14 amino acids.

The genes are TRBV10-3 and TRBJ1-5; no definite D call. The V end was cut by 6 bases, the J end by 4 bases, with 10 bases between. Germline-derived CDR1 and CDR2 are ENHRY and SYGVKD. CDR3 length: 13 amino acids. The CDR3 bases are TGTGCCATCAGAGGGCTTGAAAATCAGCCCCAGCATTTT. Translated, it gives CAIRGLENQPQHF.

The chain is built from TRBV19 and TRBJ2-6; D is possibly TRBD1 (5 bases). Germline CDR1 and CDR2: LNHDA and SQIVND (reference sequence). V gave up 5 bases and J gave up 3 bases, with 11 bases separating them. The CDR3 length is 15 residues. CDR3 coding DNA: TGTGCCAGTAGTCCTCAGGGCAATGGGGCCAACGTCCTGACTTTC. Translation gives CASSPQGNGANVLTF.

This clone was seen a few times. The gene calls are TRBV9 and TRBJ2-1; TRBD2 matches at 7 bases. Germline loops: CDR1 SGDLS, CDR2 YYNGEE. The CDR3 extends over 14 amino acids. V lost 2 bases and J lost 9; bases outside the gene matches: 8. CDR3 sequence (DNA): TGTGCCAGCAGCGTTAGCGGGCCCGACGGTGAGCAGTTCTTC. The encoded protein is CASSVSGPDGEQFF.

Only one count was recorded for this clone. The chain couples TRBV29-1 to TRBJ2-1, with D unresolved. CDR1 and CDR2 from the germline V gene are SQVTM and ANQGSEA. Between the trimmed V and J ends, which lost 2 bases and 3 bases, there was a span of 5 bases. This CDR3 region has 12 residues. The CDR3 loop is CSVESDYNEQFF. The DNA of the CDR3 is TGCAGCGTTGAATCTGACTACAATGAGCAGTTCTTC.

The chain uses TRBV4-3 and TRBJ1-1; 8 nucleotides agree with TRBD1. J was trimmed by 3 bases and V by 4 bases; bases with no gene match: 7. CDR3 length: 15 amino acids. Looked up from germline, CDR1 is LGHNA and CDR2 is YSLEER. CDR3 protein: CASSPADRVYTEAFF. The DNA of the CDR3 is TGCGCCAGCAGCCCCGCGGACAGGGTGTACACTGAAGCTTTCTTT.

The rearrangement uses TRBV11-1 and TRBJ2-7; D not resolved. Trimming stripped 3 bases from V and 2 bases from J, with 8 bases between. Germline V gene data show CDR1 as SGHAT and CDR2 as FQDESV (reference sequence). The CDR3 totals 13 residues. This chain's CDR3 is CASSFSPTYEQYV. CDR3 nucleotide sequence: TGTGCCAGCAGCTTTAGCCCCACCTACGAGCAGTACGTC.

This chain links TRBV27 with TRBJ2-1; the match to TRBD2 covers 11 bases. The trim removed 3 bases at V and 4 bases at J, leaving 11 bases unmatched. This CDR3 region has 18 residues. CDR1 and CDR2 from the germline V gene are MNHEY and SMNVEV (reference sequence). As DNA, the CDR3 is TGTGCCAGCAGTTTCTACCCGCCCGGGACTAGCGGTTACAATGAGCAGTTCTTC. Amino acid sequence: CASSFYPPGTSGYNEQFF.

This chain uses TRBV27 with TRBJ2-6, with D hard to call. Germline lookup yields CDR1 MNHEY and CDR2 SMNVEV (reference sequence). Between the trimmed V and J ends, which lost 6 bases and 0 bases, there was a span of 18 bases. This CDR3 comprises 18 residues. Here the CDR3 reads CASSPKGPIDSGANVLTF. The CDR3 DNA reads TGTGCCAGCAGCCCCAAAGGGCCTATAGACTCTGGGGCCAACGTCCTGACTTTC.

This clone was recorded a few times. Here the CDR3 reads CASSFLTYEQYV. In DNA, the CDR3 is TGTGCCAGCAGCTTTCTCACCTACGAGCAGTACGTC. The J gene is TRBJ2-7, the V gene TRBV11-2; D unclear. The V end was cut by 3 bases, the J end by 2 bases, with 5 bases between. CDR3 size: 12 residues. CDR1 is SGHAT, CDR2 FQNNGV, per germline.

The rearrangement uses TRBV27 and TRBJ2-5, with D uncertain. TRBJ2-7 matches the DNA end more closely, so the J call is doubtful. The CDR3 runs 13 residues. The germline V gene encodes CDR1 MNHEY and CDR2 SMNVEV (reference sequence). Written as DNA, the CDR3 is TGTGCCAGCAGTTCCTCGAACCCCTACGAGCAGTACTTC. This gives the protein CASSSSNPYEQYF.

The chain couples TRBV21-1 to TRBJ2-1; the tabulated D call, TRBD2, remains unverified against the DNA. TRBV21-1 is assigned pseudogene status. CDR3 length: 19 amino acids. The CDR3 spells CASRGTGTSGREVNNEQFF. CDR3 DNA: TGTGCCAGCAGGGGAACCGGGACTAGCGGGAGAGAGGTTAACAATGAGCAGTTCTTC.

V is TRBV4-1 and J is TRBJ1-6; TRBD1 matches at 9 bases. CDR3 length: 15 residues. The V segment lost 4 bases and the J segment 8 bases; nucleotides outside the gene matches: 6. Germline values: CDR1 MGHRA, CDR2 YSYEKL. In nucleotides, the CDR3 is TGCGCCAGCAGCCTGTCCGGGACAGGGTATTCACCCCTCCACTTT. Amino acid sequence: CASSLSGTGYSPLHF.

The chain is built from TRBV9 and TRBJ2-3, with 8 bases lining up with TRBD2. Trimming at V came to 3 bases and at J to 4 bases, leaving 7 bases not matched to a gene. Per germline, CDR1 SGDLS and CDR2 YYNGEE. There are 15 residues in the CDR3. CDR3 residues: CASSGRDGGADTQYF. For the CDR3, the DNA is TGTGCCAGCAGCGGCCGGGACGGGGGGGCAGATACGCAGTATTTT.

Judged by abundance, this clone is medium-sized. CDR3 in amino acids: CASSRGQGAWETQYF. The CDR3 DNA reads TGCGCCAGCAGCCGAGGACAGGGTGCATGGGAGACCCAGTACTTC. The chain links TRBV5-1 to TRBJ2-5; 8 positions agree with TRBD1. Unmatched junction bases numbered 10, after V lost 4 bases and J lost 5 bases. CDR1 SGHRS and CDR2 YFSETQ come from the germline V gene. The CDR3 contains 15 residues.

This chain links TRBV7-9 with TRBJ1-2; D not certain. The ends were cut back, 10 bases at V and 0 bases at J, with 18 bases in the middle. This CDR3 comprises 15 residues. Germline V gene lookup returns CDR1 SEHNR and CDR2 FQNEAQ (reference sequence). The CDR3 region is CATYPVAGSNYGYTF. CDR3 bases: TGTGCCACCTATCCAGTAGCGGGGTCTAACTATGGCTACACCTTC.

This chain connects TRBV13 to TRBJ2-1; 9 nucleotides agree with TRBD2. This CDR3 comprises 17 residues. The V gene's germline CDR1 is PRHDT and CDR2 FYEKMQ (reference sequence). J was trimmed by 2 bases and V by 5 bases; bases with no gene match: 10. The CDR3 DNA sequence: TGTGCCAGCAGCCCAACCGGAGCGGGAGGCCCCTACAATGAGCAGTTCTTC. It yields the protein CASSPTGAGGPYNEQFF.

About this clone: A much larger clone sits a single nucleotide away, making a read error possible. The rearrangement links TRBV11-1 to TRBJ2-5; D is unresolved. The CDR3 covers 11 residues. V was cut by 3 bases and J by 5 bases, with 4 bases left in between. Germline V gene data show CDR1 as SGHAT and CDR2 as FQDESV (reference sequence). CDR3 in DNA: TGTGCCAGCAGCTTCGGGGAGACCCAGTACTTC. Its translation is CASSFGETQYF.